This T cell receptor beta chain derives from a study of cytomegalovirus exposure and HLA in healthy donors. Vbeta (60) and Jbeta (13) primers were used in the PCR. Sequencing was performed with immunoSEQ multiplex PCR; in TCRdb, only in-frame clones are kept and a portion is missing. The sample contains 60,000 to 75,000 clones, around 73% of which appear only once. The CDR3 contains 16 residues. Trimming removed 3 bases at V and 3 bases at J, with 18 bases between. Germline-derived CDR1 and CDR2 are ENHRY and SYGVKD. Sequences were obtained from PBMCs. This TCR derives from a man in his fifties in good health and CMV-seronegative. The chain recombines TRBV10-3 with TRBJ2-7; possibly TRBD1 for D (6 bases). The CDR3 sequence: CAISDRGMKGIYEQYF. The CDR3 coding sequence is TGTGCCATCAGTGATAGGGGGATGAAGGGAATCTACGAGCAGTACTTC.